The rows below give T cell receptor beta chains drawn from one sample of a study of blood T cell repertoires in COVID-19. Assay: immunoSEQ multiplex PCR; the TCRdb copy retains only in-frame clones and omits some. The top ten hold more than 2.5% of the sample, which has 140,000 to 150,000 clones, about 88% seen once. What was sequenced was peripheral blood. These receptors came from a human donor with COVID-19, enrolled during active disease. The donor label of this sample is uncertain. The conserved cysteine and the conserved F or W are not part of the CDR3 here. The order of the fields is CDR3 protein, clone size, V gene, CDR3 length. Rows may omit the clone size; those that give it use once, few, many or a size class.

CDR3aa: ASSEQGAYEQF; abundance: once; v_gene: TRBV10-2; len: 11
CDR3aa: ATSRDPGQWDQPQH; abundance: NA; v_gene: TRBV15; len: 14
CDR3aa: ASSLGTGVHYEQY; abundance: NA; v_gene: TRBV5-6; len: 13
CDR3aa: ASSPRPGTGIMGQF; abundance: NA; v_gene: TRBV7-9; len: 14
CDR3aa: ASSFEGRPQH; abundance: once; v_gene: TRBV28; len: 10
CDR3aa: ASSDATNSPLH; abundance: NA; v_gene: TRBV6-4; len: 11
CDR3aa: ASSEAGRGKETQY; abundance: NA; v_gene: TRBV10-1; len: 13
CDR3aa: ASTRQGLNTEAF; abundance: NA; v_gene: TRBV5-1; len: 12
CDR3aa: ASSLGSGGSSRLGPQY; abundance: NA; v_gene: TRBV5-6; len: 16
CDR3aa: ASSSRTGAYEQY; abundance: NA; v_gene: TRBV27; len: 12
CDR3aa: ASSQDRMDSRLGGTDTQY; abundance: NA; v_gene: TRBV3-1/TRBV3-2; len: 18
CDR3aa: ATSRDRGSYTQY; abundance: NA; v_gene: TRBV15; len: 12
CDR3aa: ASSGQGYGYT; abundance: many; v_gene: TRBV12-3/TRBV12-4; len: 10
CDR3aa: ASRPRPAIGEAF; abundance: NA; v_gene: TRBV5-6; len: 12
CDR3aa: ASSVHELQETQY; abundance: NA; v_gene: TRBV5-1; len: 12
CDR3aa: ASSQGAHTGELF; abundance: NA; v_gene: TRBV3-1/TRBV3-2; len: 12
CDR3aa: ASSFQDSYEQY; abundance: once; v_gene: TRBV13; len: 11
CDR3aa: ASSASWTDYNYGYT; abundance: NA; v_gene: TRBV18; len: 14
CDR3aa: ASTDKNTEAF; abundance: NA; v_gene: TRBV19; len: 10
CDR3aa: ASSLGTLFSPLH; abundance: NA; v_gene: TRBV11-1; len: 12
CDR3aa: ATSDWEGTGELF; abundance: NA; v_gene: TRBV24-1; len: 12
CDR3aa: ASSSSGTGDYEQY; abundance: NA; v_gene: TRBV5-1; len: 13
CDR3aa: ASSKERTGSSYEQY; abundance: NA; v_gene: TRBV5-1; len: 14